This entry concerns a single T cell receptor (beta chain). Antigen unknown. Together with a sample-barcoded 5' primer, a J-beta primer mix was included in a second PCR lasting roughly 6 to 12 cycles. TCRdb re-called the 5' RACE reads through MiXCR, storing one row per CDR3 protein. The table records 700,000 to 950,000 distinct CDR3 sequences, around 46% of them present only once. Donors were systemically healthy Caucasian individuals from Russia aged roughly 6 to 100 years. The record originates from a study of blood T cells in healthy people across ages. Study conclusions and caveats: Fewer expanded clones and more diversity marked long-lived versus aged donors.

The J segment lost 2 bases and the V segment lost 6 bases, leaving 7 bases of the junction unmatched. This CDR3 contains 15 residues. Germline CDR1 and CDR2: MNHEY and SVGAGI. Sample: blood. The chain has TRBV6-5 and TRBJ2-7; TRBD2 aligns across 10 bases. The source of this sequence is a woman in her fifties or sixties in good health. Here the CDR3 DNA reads TGTGCCAGCAGCCGCACTAGCGGGATACCCTACGAGCAGTACTTC. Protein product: CASSRTSGIPYEQYF.